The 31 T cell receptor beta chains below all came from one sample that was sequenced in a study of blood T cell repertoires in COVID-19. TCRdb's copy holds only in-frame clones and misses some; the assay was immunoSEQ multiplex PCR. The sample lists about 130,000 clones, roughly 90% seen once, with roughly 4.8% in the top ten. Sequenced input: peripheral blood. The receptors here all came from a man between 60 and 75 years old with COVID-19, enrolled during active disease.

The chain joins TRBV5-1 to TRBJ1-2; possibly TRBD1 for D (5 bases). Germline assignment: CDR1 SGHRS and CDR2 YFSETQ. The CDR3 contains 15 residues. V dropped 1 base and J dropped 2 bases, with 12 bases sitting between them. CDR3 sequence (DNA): TGCGCCAGCAGCTTGTCAGGGTTCGGAAACTATGGCTACACCTTC. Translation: CASSLSGFGNYGYTF.

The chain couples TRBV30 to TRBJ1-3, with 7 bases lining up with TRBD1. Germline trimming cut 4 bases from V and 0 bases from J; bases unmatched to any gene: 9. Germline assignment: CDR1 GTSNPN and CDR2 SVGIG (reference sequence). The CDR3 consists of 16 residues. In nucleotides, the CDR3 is TGTGCCTGGACCGCCAGGGGGACAGCCTCTGGAAACACCATATATTTT. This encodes CAWTARGTASGNTIYF.

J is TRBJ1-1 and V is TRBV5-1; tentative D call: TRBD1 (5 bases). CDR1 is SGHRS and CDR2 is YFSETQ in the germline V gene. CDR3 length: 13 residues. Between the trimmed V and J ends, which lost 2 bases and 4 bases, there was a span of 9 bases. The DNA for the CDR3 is TGCGCCAGCAGCTTTGGGGCAAGCACTGAAGCTTTCTTT. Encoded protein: CASSFGASTEAFF.

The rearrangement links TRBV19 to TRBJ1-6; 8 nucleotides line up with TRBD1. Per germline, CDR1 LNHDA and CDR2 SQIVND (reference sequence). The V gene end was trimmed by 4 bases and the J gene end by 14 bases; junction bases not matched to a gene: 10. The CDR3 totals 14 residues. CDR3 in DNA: TGTGCCAGTAGTACCGGACAGGGAGCAACTTCCCTCCACTTT. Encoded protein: CASSTGQGATSLHF. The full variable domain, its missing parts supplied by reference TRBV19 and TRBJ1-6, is DGGITQSPKYLFRKEGQNVTLSCEQNLNHDAMYWYRQDPGQGLRLIYYSQIVNDFQKGDIAEGYSVSREKKESFPLTVTSAQKNPTAFYLCASSTGQGATSLHFGNGTRLTVT.

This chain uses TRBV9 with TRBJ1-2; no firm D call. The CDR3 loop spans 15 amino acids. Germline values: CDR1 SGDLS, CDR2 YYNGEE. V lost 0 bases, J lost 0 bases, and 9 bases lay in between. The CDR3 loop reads CASSVDGKANYGYTF. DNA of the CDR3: TGTGCCAGCAGCGTAGACGGGAAAGCTAACTATGGCTACACCTTC.

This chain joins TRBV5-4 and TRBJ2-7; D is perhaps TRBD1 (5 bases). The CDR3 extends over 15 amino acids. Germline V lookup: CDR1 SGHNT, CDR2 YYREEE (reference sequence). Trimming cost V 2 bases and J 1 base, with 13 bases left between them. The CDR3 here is CASSLPGRASYEQYF. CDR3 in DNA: TGTGCCAGCAGCTTACCGGGCAGGGCGTCCTACGAGCAGTACTTC. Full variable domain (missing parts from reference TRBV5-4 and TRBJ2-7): ETGVTQSPTHLIKTRGQQVTLRCSSQSGHNTVSWYQQALGQGPQFIFQYYREEENGRGNFPPRFSGLQFPNYSSELNVNALELDDSALYLCASSLPGRASYEQYFGPGTRLTVT.

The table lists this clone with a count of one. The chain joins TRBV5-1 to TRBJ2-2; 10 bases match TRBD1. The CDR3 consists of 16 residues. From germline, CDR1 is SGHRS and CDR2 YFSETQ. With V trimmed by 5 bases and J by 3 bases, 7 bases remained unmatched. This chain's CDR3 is CASSRDRGPDTGELFF. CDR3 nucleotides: TGCGCCAGCAGTCGTGACAGGGGGCCCGACACCGGGGAGCTGTTTTTT. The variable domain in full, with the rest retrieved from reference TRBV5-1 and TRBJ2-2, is KAGVTQTPRYLIKTRGQQVTLSCSPISGHRSVSWYQQTPGQGLQFLFEYFSETQRNKGNFPGRFSGRQFSNSRSEMNVSTLELGDSALYLCASSRDRGPDTGELFFGEGSRLTVL.

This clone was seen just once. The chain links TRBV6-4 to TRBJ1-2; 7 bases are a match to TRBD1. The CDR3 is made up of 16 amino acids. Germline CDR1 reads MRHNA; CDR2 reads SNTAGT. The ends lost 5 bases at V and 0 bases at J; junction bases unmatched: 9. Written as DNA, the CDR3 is TGTGCCAGCAGTCCTACCTGGGACAGTTCTAACTATGGCTACACCTTC. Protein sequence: CASSPTWDSSNYGYTF.

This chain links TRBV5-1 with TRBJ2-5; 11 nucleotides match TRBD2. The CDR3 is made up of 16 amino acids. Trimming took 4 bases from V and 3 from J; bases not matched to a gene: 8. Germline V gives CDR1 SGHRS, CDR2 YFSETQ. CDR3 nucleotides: TGCGCCAGCAGCCCGTTAGGGACTAGCGGTAAAGAGACCCAGTACTTC. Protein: CASSPLGTSGKETQYF.

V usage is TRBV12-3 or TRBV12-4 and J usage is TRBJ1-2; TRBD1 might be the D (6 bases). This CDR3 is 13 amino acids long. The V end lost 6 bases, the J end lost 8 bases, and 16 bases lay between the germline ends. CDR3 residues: CASSRYRAIGYTF. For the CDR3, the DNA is TGTGCCAGCAGCCGATACAGGGCTATAGGCTACACCTTC.

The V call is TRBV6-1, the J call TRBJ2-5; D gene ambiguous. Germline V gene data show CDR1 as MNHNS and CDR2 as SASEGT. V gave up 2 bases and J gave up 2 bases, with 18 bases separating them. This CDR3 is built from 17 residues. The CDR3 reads CASSEPGSTVEQETQYF. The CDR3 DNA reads TGTGCCAGCAGTGAACCCGGCAGTACAGTTGAGCAAGAGACCCAGTACTTC.

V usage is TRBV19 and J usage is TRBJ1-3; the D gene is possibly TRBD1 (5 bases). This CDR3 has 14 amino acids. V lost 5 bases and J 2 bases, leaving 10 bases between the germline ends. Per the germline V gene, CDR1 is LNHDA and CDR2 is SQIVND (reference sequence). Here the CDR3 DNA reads TGTGCCAGTAGTTCAGGGAGGACTGGAAACACCATATATTTT. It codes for CASSSGRTGNTIYF.

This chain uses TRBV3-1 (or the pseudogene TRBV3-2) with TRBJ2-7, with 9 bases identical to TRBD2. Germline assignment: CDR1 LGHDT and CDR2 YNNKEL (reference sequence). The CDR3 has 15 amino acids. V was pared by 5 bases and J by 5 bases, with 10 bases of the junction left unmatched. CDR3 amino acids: CASSEIAGEPHEQYF. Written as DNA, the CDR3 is TGTGCCAGCAGCGAAATAGCGGGAGAACCCCACGAGCAGTACTTC.

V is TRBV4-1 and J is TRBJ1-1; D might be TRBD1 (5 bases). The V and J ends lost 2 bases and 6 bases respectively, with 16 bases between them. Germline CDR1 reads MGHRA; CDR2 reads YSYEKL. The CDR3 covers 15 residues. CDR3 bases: TGCGCCAGCAGCCAATCCGATCAGGGTTTCTCTGAAGCTTTCTTT. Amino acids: CASSQSDQGFSEAFF.

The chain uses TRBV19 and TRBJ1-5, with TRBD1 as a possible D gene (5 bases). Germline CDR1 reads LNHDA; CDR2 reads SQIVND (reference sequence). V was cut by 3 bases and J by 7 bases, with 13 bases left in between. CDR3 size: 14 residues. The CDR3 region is CASSISGGGQPQHF. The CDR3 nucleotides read TGTGCCAGTAGTATTTCGGGGGGTGGGCAGCCCCAGCATTTT. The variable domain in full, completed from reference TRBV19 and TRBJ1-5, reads DGGITQSPKYLFRKEGQNVTLSCEQNLNHDAMYWYRQDPGQGLRLIYYSQIVNDFQKGDIAEGYSVSREKKESFPLTVTSAQKNPTAFYLCASSISGGGQPQHFGDGTRLSIL.

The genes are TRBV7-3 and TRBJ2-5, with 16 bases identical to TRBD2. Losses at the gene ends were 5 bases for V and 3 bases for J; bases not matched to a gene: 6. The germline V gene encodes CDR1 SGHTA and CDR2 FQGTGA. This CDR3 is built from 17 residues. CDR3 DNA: TGTGCCAGCAGCCCGGGACTAGCGGGAGGGGACGAAGAGACCCAGTACTTC. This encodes CASSPGLAGGDEETQYF.

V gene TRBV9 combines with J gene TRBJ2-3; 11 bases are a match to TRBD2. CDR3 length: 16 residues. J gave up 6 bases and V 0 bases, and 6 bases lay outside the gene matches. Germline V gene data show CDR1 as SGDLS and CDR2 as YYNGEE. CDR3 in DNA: TGTGCCAGCAGCGTAGAGGTAGCGGGAGGGGGTGATACGCAGTATTTT. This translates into CASSVEVAGGGDTQYF.

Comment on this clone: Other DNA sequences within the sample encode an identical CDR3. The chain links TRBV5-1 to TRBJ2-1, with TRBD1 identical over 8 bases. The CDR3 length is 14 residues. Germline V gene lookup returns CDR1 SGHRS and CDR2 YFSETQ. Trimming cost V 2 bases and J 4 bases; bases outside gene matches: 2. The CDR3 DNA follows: TGCGCCAGCAGCTTAGGGACAGGATACAATGAGCAGTTCTTC. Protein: CASSLGTGYNEQFF.

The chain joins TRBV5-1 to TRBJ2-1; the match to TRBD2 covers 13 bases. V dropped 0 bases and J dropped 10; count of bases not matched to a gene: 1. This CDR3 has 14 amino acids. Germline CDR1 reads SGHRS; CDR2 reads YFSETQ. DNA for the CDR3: TGCGCCAGCAGCTTGGCGGGACTAGCGGGGGAGCAGTTCTTC. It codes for CASSLAGLAGEQFF.

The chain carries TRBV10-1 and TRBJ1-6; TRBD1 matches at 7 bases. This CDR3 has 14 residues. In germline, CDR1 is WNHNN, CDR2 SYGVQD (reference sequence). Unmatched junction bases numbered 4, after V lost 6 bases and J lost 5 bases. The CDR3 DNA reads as TGCGCCAGCAGAGTCGGGACAGATAATTCACCCCTCCACTTT. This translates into CASRVGTDNSPLHF.

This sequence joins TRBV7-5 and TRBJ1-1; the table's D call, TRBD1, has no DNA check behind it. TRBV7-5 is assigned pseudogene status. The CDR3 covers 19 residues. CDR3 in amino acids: CARSPDRGLPAFINTEAFF. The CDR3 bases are TGTGCCAGAAGCCCCGACAGGGGACTCCCCGCATTTATAAACACTGAAGCTTTCTTT.

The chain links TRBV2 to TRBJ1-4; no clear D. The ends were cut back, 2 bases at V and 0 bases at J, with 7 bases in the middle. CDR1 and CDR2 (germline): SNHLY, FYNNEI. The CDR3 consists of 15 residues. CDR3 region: CASSEYFATNEKLFF. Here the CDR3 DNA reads TGTGCCAGCAGTGAATATTTTGCAACTAATGAAAAACTGTTTTTT.

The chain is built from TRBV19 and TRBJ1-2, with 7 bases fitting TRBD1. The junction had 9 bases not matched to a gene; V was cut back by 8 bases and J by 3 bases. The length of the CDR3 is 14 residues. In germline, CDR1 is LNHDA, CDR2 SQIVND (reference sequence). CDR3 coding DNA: TGTGCCAGTGGCGAGGACAGGCAGTACTATGGCTACACCTTC. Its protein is CASGEDRQYYGYTF.

The CDR3 DNA reads TGTGCCAGTAGGGAGAAAGGAACCAGCGGGAGAAGGAATGAGCAGTTCTTC. Its protein is CASREKGTSGRRNEQFF. The rearrangement joins TRBV19 to TRBJ2-1, with 8 bases identical to TRBD2. This CDR3 contains 17 residues. V trimming: 6 bases; J trimming: 7 bases; junction bases outside the gene matches: 17. Germline CDR1 reads LNHDA; CDR2 reads SQIVND (reference sequence).

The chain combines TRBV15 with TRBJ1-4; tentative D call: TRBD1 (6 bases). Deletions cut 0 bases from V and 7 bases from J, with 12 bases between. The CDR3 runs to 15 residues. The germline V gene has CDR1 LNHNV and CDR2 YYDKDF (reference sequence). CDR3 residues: CATSRDHTGTEKLFF. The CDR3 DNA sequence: TGTGCCACCAGCAGAGATCATACAGGGACTGAAAAACTGTTTTTT.

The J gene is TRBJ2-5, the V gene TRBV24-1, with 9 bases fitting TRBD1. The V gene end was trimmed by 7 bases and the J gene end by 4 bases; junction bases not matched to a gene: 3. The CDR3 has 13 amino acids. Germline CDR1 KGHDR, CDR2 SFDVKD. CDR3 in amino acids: CATRETGGETQYF. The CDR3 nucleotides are TGTGCCACCAGAGAGACAGGGGGAGAGACCCAGTACTTC.

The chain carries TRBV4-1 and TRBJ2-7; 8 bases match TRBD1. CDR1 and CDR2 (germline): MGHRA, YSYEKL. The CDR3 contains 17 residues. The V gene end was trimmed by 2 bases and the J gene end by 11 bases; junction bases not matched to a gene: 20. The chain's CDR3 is CASSQPYVRTGTKRKYF. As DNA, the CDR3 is TGCGCCAGCAGCCAACCCTATGTAAGGACAGGGACGAAAAGAAAGTACTTC.

Written as DNA, the CDR3 is TGTGCCAGCAGCAAAACAGGGGGGATGAACACTGAAGCTTTCTTT. This gives the protein CASSKTGGMNTEAFF. The chain combines TRBV7-3 with TRBJ1-1; 8 positions agree with TRBD1. Germline V CDR1 and CDR2: SGHTA, FQGTGA. Losses at the gene ends were 5 bases for V and 0 bases for J; bases not matched to a gene: 5. The CDR3 contains 15 residues.

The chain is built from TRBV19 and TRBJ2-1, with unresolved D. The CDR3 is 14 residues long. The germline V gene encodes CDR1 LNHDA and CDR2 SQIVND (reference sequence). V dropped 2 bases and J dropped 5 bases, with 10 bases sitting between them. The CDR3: CASSIQLINNEQFF. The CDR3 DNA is TGTGCCAGTAGTATACAACTAATAAACAATGAGCAGTTCTTC.

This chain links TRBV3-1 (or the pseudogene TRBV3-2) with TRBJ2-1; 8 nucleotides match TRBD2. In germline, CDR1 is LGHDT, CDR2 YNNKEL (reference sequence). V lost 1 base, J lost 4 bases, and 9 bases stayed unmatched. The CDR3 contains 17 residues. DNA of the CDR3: TGTGCCAGCAGCCAAGGACGAAGCGGGAGAACGTACAATGAGCAGTTCTTC. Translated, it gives CASSQGRSGRTYNEQFF.

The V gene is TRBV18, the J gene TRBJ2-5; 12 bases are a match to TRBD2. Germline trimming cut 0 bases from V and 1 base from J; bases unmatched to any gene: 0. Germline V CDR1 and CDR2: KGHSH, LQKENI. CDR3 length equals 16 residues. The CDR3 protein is CASSPPGLAGQETQYF. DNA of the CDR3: TGTGCCAGCTCACCACCGGGACTAGCGGGCCAAGAGACCCAGTACTTC.